This is a list of T cell receptor beta chains from one sample in a study of T cell repertoires in cytomegalovirus infection. In TCRdb, the reads were re-called with MiXCR into one record per CDR3 protein. The profile shows about 900,000 distinct CDR3 sequences, approximately 30% of them singletons. These TCRs are of unknown antigen specificity. Sequencing was performed on cultured CD8+ T cells from PBMCs, taken from culture after CMV antigen stimulation. These receptors originate from a human donor in good health (CMV status not recorded). Some clones in this sample may be carry-over from other donors' samples. The CDR3 runs from the conserved cysteine through the conserved F or W. D genes are given only for firm matches. Size is stated for part of the rows, as once, few or many counts, or as a class when the clone is expanded.

v_gene,len,d_gene,abundance,j_gene,CDR3nt,CDR3aa
TRBV11-3,14,NA,many,TRBJ2-2,TGTGCCAGCAGCGCCCGGGACGGCACCGGGGAGCTGTTTTTT,CASSARDGTGELFF
TRBV12-3/TRBV12-4,12,NA,many,TRBJ1-2,TGTGCCAGCAGTCCGGGGCTCCATGGCTACACCTTC,CASSPGLHGYTF
TRBV27,15,NA,few,TRBJ2-5,TGTGCCAGCAGTTTAGGAGGGTGGTACCAAGAGACCCAGTACTTC,CASSLGGWYQETQYF
TRBV7-2,15,NA,many,TRBJ1-3,TGTGCCAGCAGCCGGATGGGCTTTTCCGGAAACACCATATATTTT,CASSRMGFSGNTIYF
TRBV7-1,17,TRBD2,NA,TRBJ2-1,TGTGCCAGCAGCTCCGAGAGGCTAGCGGGGGTCTACAATGAGCAGTTCTTC,CASSSERLAGVYNEQFF
TRBV5-6,15,NA,few,TRBJ2-3,TGTGCCAGCAGCCCGGACGCCCATAGCACAGATACGCAGTATTTT,CASSPDAHSTDTQYF
TRBV6-2/TRBV6-3,17,NA,NA,TRBJ1-5,TGTGCCAGCAGTTACTCGACAGGAGGTGGGGGCGATCAGCCCCAGCATTTT,CASSYSTGGGGDQPQHF
TRBV5-1,14,TRBD1,NA,TRBJ1-1,TGCGCCAGCAGCGGAGGGACAGGGACCACTGAAGCTTTCTTT,CASSGGTGTTEAFF
TRBV6-2/TRBV6-3,14,TRBD1,NA,TRBJ2-1,TGTGCCAGCGGTCTTCGAGGGGGCTGGAATGAGCAGTTCTTC,CASGLRGGWNEQFF
TRBV27,14,NA,once,TRBJ2-2,TGTGCCAGCAGTTTAGCAGCTCCTACCGGGGAGCCGTTTTTT,CASSLAAPTGEPFF
TRBV6-2/TRBV6-3,16,NA,NA,TRBJ1-3,TGTGCCAGCAGTCGTCTGGACGGAGACTCTGGAAACACCATATATTTT,CASSRLDGDSGNTIYF
TRBV19,12,NA,NA,TRBJ1-2,TGTGCCAGTAGTACCCGACAGTATGGCTACACCTTC,CASSTRQYGYTF
TRBV6-5,17,TRBD2,NA,TRBJ2-7,TGTGCCAGCAGTTGGAGGGGACCGCGGGGGGGCCCCTACGAGCAGTACTTC,CASSWRGPRGGPYEQYF
TRBV29-1,12,TRBD1,NA,TRBJ2-1,TGCAGCGGGGACAGGGGGCGCAATGAGCAGTTCTTC,CSGDRGRNEQFF
TRBV6-5,14,NA,once,TRBJ2-3,TGTGCCAGCAGTCGGAGCACTAGCACAGATACGCAGTATTTT,CASSRSTSTDTQYF
TRBV6-5,16,TRBD2,NA,TRBJ2-3,TGTGCCAGCAGTTACTCGACTAGCGGGATGACAGATACGCAGTATTTT,CASSYSTSGMTDTQYF
TRBV4-3,15,NA,NA,TRBJ2-1,TGCGCCAGCAGCCAAGATCTTGGCCCGTCGAGTGAGCAGTTCTTC,CASSQDLGPSSEQFF
TRBV4-3,14,NA,few,TRBJ1-2,TGCGCCAGCAGCCAAGAATGGGTGTTTCATGGCTACACCTTC,CASSQEWVFHGYTF
TRBV6-2/TRBV6-3,16,NA,few,TRBJ2-6,TGTGCCAGCAGTGGACCTGACTCTTCTGGGGCCAACGTCCTGACTTTC,CASSGPDSSGANVLTF
TRBV7-6,16,TRBD1,NA,TRBJ1-1,TGTGCCAGCAGCGGAACGGGACAGGACCTTGCTTCTGTAGCTTTCTTT,CASSGTGQDLASVAFF
TRBV19,13,TRBD1,NA,TRBJ2-1,TGTGCCAGTAGTATAGCTGAGGGGGCCAAGCAGTTCTTC,CASSIAEGAKQFF
TRBV7-4,14,NA,NA,TRBJ1-5,TGTGCCAGCAGCTTAGACGCACTTTCTCAGCCCCAGCATTTT,CASSLDALSQPQHF
TRBV14,16,NA,NA,TRBJ2-7,TGTGCCAGCAGCCAAGGTCGGGGCGGGCGCTCCTACGAGCAGTACTTC,CASSQGRGGRSYEQYF
TRBV15,13,TRBD2,NA,TRBJ2-7,TGTGCCACCAGGGTAGCGGGGGAGTACGAGCAGTACTTC,CATRVAGEYEQYF
TRBV7-8,16,NA,many,TRBJ2-5,TGTGCCAGCAGCCCAGACGGGGACACAATCCAAGAGACCCAGTACTTC,CASSPDGDTIQETQYF
TRBV12-3/TRBV12-4,15,NA,many,TRBJ2-3,TGTGCCAGCACCCTGAGGGGGGGCGTCGCAGATACGCAGTATTTT,CASTLRGGVADTQYF
TRBV12-5,15,NA,NA,TRBJ1-1,TGTGCTAGTGGTTTGGTACAGTGGGGGAAGGCTGAAGCTTTCTTT,CASGLVQWGKAEAFF
TRBV9,17,TRBD2,NA,TRBJ2-6,TGTGCCAGCAGCGTCGGGGGAGGGGTCTATGGGGCCAACGTCCTGACTTTC,CASSVGGGVYGANVLTF
TRBV10-2,16,NA,NA,TRBJ2-7,TGCGCCAGCAGTGAGTCGACTACAGGTTATACCTACGAGCAGTACTTC,CASSESTTGYTYEQYF
TRBV7-9,15,TRBD1,many,TRBJ2-1,TGTGCCAGCAGCTGGGGACAGGGGGCGTACAATGAGCAGTTCTTC,CASSWGQGAYNEQFF
TRBV5-1,15,NA,NA,TRBJ1-5,TGCGCCAGCAGCCTAACGGGGGGATACAATCAGCCCCAGCATTTT,CASSLTGGYNQPQHF
TRBV11-2,13,NA,NA,TRBJ2-1,TGTGCCAGCAGGCGACAGGTGGGGTATGAGCAGTTCTTC,CASRRQVGYEQFF
TRBV5-4,16,NA,NA,TRBJ2-2,TGTGCCAGCAGCTTGGGGGCCGGGACGCTCCCCGGGGAGCTGTTTTTT,CASSLGAGTLPGELFF
TRBV27,14,TRBD1,NA,TRBJ2-2,TGTGCCAGCAGTACCCAGGGGGCGGGCGGGGAGCTGTTTTTT,CASSTQGAGGELFF
TRBV12-5,12,NA,NA,TRBJ2-2,TGTGCTAGTGCCATGGGTCCCGGGGAGCTGTTTTTT,CASAMGPGELFF
TRBV6-6,15,NA,NA,TRBJ1-5,TGTGCCAGCAGGGAATTCCCTTTGAGCAATCAGCCCCAGCATTTT,CASREFPLSNQPQHF
TRBV5-5,13,TRBD1,NA,TRBJ2-1,TGTGCTAGCCTTGGACAGGGGGATAGCGAGCAGTTCTTC,CASLGQGDSEQFF
TRBV7-9,16,TRBD2,NA,TRBJ2-1,TGTGCCAGCAGAAGGACTAGCGGGGGTGTTTACAATGAGCAGTTCTTC,CASRRTSGGVYNEQFF
TRBV27,14,NA,NA,TRBJ2-1,TGTGCCAGCAGGACCCTAACAGGGCCCAATGAGCAGTTCTTC,CASRTLTGPNEQFF
TRBV12-3/TRBV12-4,18,TRBD1,NA,TRBJ1-2,TGTGCCAGCAGCCTGCGTTACCCCAGGGGGCGATCGGGCTATGGCTACACCTTC,CASSLRYPRGRSGYGYTF
TRBV3-1,15,TRBD1,once,TRBJ1-6,TGTGCCAGCAGCCAGGAGGACAGGTATAATTCACCCCTCCACTTT,CASSQEDRYNSPLHF
TRBV28,13,TRBD1,NA,TRBJ1-1,TGTGCCAGCGACAGGGCGAGAAACACTGAAGCTTTCTTT,CASDRARNTEAFF
TRBV2,16,TRBD1,few,TRBJ2-2,TGTGCCAGCAGTGATCACCGGGACAGAAGCACCGGGGAGCTGTTTTTT,CASSDHRDRSTGELFF
TRBV19,16,NA,NA,TRBJ2-7,TGTGCCAGTAGTATAGGGGGGGAAGGTACGCTACGCGAGCAGTACTTC,CASSIGGEGTLREQYF
TRBV7-2,17,NA,many,TRBJ2-2,TGTGCCAGCAGCCTAAACAATCTAGCCCCAGGCGCCGGGGAGCTGTTTTTT,CASSLNNLAPGAGELFF
TRBV2,15,TRBD2,NA,TRBJ2-5,TGTGCCAGCAGTAATAGCGGGGGGGCTAAAGAGACCCAGTACTTC,CASSNSGGAKETQYF
TRBV5-4,14,NA,few,TRBJ1-3,TGTGCCAGCAGCCCAGGACAGCCTGGAAACACCATATATTTT,CASSPGQPGNTIYF
TRBV29-1,13,NA,NA,TRBJ2-2,TGCAGCGTTGGGCAGGGATACACCGGGGAGCTGTTTTTT,CSVGQGYTGELFF
TRBV2,15,TRBD2,few,TRBJ2-1,TGTGCCAGCAGTGAGCGGGGGGGTCTATACAATGAGCAGTTCTTC,CASSERGGLYNEQFF
TRBV5-1,15,NA,few,TRBJ1-2,TGCGCCAGCAGCATCCCAGGGGCAGCTAACTATGGCTACACCTTC,CASSIPGAANYGYTF
TRBV7-2,14,NA,many,TRBJ1-4,TGTGCCAGCAGCTCGAGGGATACTAATGAAAAACTGTTTTTT,CASSSRDTNEKLFF
TRBV4-1,14,NA,NA,TRBJ1-5,TGCGCCAGCAGCCGCGGACCGGACAATCAGCCCCAGCATTTT,CASSRGPDNQPQHF
TRBV19,13,NA,few,TRBJ1-4,TGTGCCAGCGAGACAGCAACTAATGAAAAACTGTTTTTT,CASETATNEKLFF
TRBV7-9,13,NA,many,TRBJ1-1,TGTGCCAGCAGCTTACCGGGGCTCACTGAAGCTTTCTTT,CASSLPGLTEAFF
TRBV7-3,16,TRBD1,few,TRBJ2-2,TGTGCCAGCAGCTCCCCGACAGGGGATAGCACCGGGGAGCTGTTTTTT,CASSSPTGDSTGELFF
TRBV6-6,18,NA,few,TRBJ1-5,TGTGCCAGCACCAGGGACGGATCAGCCTCCTATAGCAATCAGCCCCAGCATTTT,CASTRDGSASYSNQPQHF
TRBV4-3,16,TRBD1,few,TRBJ1-5,TGCGCCAGCAGCGAAGCGACAGGGGTGGGCAATCAGCCCCAGCATTTT,CASSEATGVGNQPQHF
TRBV14,17,NA,NA,TRBJ2-1,TGTGCCAGCAGCCAGACTTTTCGGGGGCGCTACTACAATGAGCAGTTCTTC,CASSQTFRGRYYNEQFF
TRBV6-5,12,NA,NA,TRBJ2-1,TGTGCCAACAGCCCCGGGCGGAATGAGCAGTTCTTC,CANSPGRNEQFF
TRBV13,16,NA,few,TRBJ2-5,TGTGCCAGCAGCTCTAGGCCTACAGCGTACCAAGAGACCCAGTACTTC,CASSSRPTAYQETQYF